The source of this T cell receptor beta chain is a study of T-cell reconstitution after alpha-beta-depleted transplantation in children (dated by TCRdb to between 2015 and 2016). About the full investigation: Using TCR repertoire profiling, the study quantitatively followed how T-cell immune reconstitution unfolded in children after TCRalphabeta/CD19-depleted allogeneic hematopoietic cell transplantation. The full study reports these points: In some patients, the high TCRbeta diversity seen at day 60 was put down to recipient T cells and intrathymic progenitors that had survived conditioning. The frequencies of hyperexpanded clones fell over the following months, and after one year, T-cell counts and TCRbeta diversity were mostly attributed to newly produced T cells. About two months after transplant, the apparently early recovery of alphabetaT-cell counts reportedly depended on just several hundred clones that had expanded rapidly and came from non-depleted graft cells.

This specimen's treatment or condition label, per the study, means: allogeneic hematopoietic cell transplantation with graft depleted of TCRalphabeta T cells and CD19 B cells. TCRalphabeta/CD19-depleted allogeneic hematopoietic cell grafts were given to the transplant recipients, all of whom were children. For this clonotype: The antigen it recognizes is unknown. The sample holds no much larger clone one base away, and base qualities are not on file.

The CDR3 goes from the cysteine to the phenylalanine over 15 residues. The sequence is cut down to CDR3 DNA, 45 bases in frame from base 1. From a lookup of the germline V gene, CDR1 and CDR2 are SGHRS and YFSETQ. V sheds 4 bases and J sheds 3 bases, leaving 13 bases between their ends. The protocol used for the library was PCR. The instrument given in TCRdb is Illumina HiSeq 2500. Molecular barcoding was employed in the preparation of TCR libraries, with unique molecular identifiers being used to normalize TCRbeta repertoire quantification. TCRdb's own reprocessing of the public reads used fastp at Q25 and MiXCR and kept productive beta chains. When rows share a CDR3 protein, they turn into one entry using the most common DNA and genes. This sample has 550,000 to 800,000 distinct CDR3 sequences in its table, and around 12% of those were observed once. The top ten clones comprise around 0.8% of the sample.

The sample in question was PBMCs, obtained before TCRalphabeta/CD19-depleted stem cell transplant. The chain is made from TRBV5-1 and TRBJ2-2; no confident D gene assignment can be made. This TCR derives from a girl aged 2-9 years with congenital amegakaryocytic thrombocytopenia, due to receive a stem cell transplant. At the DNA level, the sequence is TGCGCCAGCAGCCCGGTGGTGCAGGACACCGGGGAGCTGTTTTTT. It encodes CASSPVVQDTGELFF.